This T cell receptor beta chain was captured in a study of response to subunit inactivated influenza vaccine. TCRdb itself ran the RT-PCR reads through MiXCR, one entry per CDR3 protein. The table includes 800,000 or so distinct CDR3 sequences, approximately 21% detected once. Broader study findings: The authors suggested that few new T cells are recruited per seasonal influenza vaccination.

For this clonotype: What it recognizes is unknown.

Trimming cost V 1 base and J 0 bases, with 4 bases left between them. This CDR3 region has 14 residues. CDR1 is SGHTA, CDR2 FQGNSA, per germline. This clonotype was obtained from a man aged 50 to 60 who received an inactivated influenza vaccine. This material consisted of PBMCs from blood, taken 5 to 6 days after vaccination. The rearrangement links TRBV7-2 to TRBJ2-4; D is unresolved. The CDR3 coding sequence is TGTGCCAGCAGCTTAGATCTAGCCAAAAACATTCAGTACTTC. Translating it yields CASSLDLAKNIQYF. The entire variable domain, with the rest obtained from reference TRBV7-2 and TRBJ2-4, is as follows: GAGVSQSPSNKVTEKGKDVELRCDPISGHTALYWYRQSLGQGLEFLIYFQGNSAPDKSGLPSDRFSAERTGGSVSTLTIQRTQQEDSAVYLCASSLDLAKNIQYFGAGTRLSVL.